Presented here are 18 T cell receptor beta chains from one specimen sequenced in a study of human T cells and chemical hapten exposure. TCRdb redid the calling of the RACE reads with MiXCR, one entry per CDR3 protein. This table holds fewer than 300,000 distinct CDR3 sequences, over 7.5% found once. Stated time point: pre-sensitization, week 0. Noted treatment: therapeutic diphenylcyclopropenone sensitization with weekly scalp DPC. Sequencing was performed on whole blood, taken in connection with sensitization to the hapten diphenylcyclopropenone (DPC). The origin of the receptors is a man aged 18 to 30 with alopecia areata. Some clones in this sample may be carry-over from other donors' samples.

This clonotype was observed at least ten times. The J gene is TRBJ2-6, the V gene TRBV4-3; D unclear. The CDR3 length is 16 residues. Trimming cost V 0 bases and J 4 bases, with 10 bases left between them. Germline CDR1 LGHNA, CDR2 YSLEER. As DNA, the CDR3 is TGCGCCAGCAGCCAAGACGGCTCATCCGGGGCCAACGTCCTGACTTTC. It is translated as CASSQDGSSGANVLTF.

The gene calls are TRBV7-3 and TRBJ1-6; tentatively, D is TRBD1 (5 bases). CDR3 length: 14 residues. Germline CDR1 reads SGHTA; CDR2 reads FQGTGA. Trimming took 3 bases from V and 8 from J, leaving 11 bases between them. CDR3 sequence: CASSFRGRDSPLHF. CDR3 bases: TGTGCCAGCAGCTTCCGGGGACGGGATTCACCCCTCCACTTT.

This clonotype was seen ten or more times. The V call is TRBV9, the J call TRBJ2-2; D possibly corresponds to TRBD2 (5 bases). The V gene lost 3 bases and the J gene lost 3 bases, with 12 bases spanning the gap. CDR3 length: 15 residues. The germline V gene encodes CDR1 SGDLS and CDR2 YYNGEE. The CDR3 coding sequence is TGTGCCAGCAGCGGAGGGCCGGGGTACACCGGGGAGCTGTTTTTT. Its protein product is CASSGGPGYTGELFF.

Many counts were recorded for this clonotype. The CDR3 reads CSAGTDTQYF. As DNA, the CDR3 is TGCAGCGCCGGCACAGATACGCAGTATTTT. The chain has TRBV29-1 and TRBJ2-3; D uncertain. The CDR3 totals 10 residues. The V end lost 7 bases, the J end lost 1 base, and 3 bases lay between the germline ends. Germline assignment: CDR1 SQVTM and CDR2 ANQGSEA.

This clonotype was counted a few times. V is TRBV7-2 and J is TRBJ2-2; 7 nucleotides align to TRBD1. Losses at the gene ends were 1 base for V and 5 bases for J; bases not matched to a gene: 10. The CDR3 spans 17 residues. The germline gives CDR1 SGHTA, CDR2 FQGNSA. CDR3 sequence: CASSLEGGRGQTGELFF. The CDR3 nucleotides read TGTGCCAGCAGCTTAGAAGGGGGCAGGGGTCAAACCGGGGAGCTGTTTTTT.

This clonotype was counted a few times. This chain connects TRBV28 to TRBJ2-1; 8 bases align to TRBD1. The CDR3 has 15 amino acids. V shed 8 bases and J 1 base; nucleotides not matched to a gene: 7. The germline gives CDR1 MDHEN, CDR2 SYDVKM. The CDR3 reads CASRGTGSSYNEQFF. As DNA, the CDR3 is TGTGCCAGCCGCGGGACAGGCTCATCCTACAATGAGCAGTTCTTC.

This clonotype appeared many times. CDR3 protein: CASSDMFGGQKNSPLHF. CDR3 nucleotide sequence: TGTGCCAGCAGTGATATGTTCGGAGGACAGAAGAATTCACCCCTCCACTTT. This chain links TRBV2 with TRBJ1-6; possibly TRBD1 for D (6 bases). The CDR3 runs 17 residues. Per germline, CDR1 SNHLY and CDR2 FYNNEI. V lost 3 bases to trimming and J lost 7 bases, with 19 bases between them.

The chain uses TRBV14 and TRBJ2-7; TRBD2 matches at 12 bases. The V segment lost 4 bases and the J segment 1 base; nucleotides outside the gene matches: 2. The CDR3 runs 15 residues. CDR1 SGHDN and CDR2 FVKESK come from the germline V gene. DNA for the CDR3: TGTGCCAGCAGCCCGCTAGCGGGGGGGTCCTACGAGCAGTACTTC. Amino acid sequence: CASSPLAGGSYEQYF. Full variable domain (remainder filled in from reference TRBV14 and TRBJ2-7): EAGVTQFPSHSVIEKGQTVTLRCDPISGHDNLYWYRRVMGKEIKFLLHFVKESKQDESGMPNNRFLAERTGGTYSTLKVQPAELEDSGVYFCASSPLAGGSYEQYFGPGTRLTVT.

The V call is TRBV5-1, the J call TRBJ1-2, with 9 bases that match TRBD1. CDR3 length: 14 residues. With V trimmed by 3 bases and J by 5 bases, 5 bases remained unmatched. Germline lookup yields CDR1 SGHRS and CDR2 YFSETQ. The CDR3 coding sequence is TGCGCCAGCAGCTCGCCGGGGACAGGGTATGGCTACACCTTC. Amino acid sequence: CASSSPGTGYGYTF.

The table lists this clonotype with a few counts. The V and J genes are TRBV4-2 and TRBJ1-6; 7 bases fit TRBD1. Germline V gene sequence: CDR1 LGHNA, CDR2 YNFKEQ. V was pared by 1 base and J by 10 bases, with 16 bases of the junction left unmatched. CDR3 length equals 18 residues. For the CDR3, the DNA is TGTGCCAGCAGCCAAGTACCCGGAGGGCAGGGGGGATACTCACCCCTCCACTTT. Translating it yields CASSQVPGGQGGYSPLHF.

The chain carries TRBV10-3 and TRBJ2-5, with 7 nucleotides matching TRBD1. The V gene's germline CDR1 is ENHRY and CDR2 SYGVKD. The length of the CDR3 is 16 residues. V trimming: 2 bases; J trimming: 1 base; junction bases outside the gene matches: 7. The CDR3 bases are TGTGCCATCAGTGAGCCCGGGACAGCGACCCAAGAGACCCAGTACTTC. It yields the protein CAISEPGTATQETQYF.

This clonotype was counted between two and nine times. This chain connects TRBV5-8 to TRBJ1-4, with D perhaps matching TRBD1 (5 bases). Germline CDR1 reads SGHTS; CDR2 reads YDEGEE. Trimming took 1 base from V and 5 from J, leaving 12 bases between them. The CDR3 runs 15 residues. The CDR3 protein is CASSLRGIRNEKLFF. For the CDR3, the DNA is TGTGCCAGCAGCTTGAGGGGCATTCGAAATGAAAAACTGTTTTTT.

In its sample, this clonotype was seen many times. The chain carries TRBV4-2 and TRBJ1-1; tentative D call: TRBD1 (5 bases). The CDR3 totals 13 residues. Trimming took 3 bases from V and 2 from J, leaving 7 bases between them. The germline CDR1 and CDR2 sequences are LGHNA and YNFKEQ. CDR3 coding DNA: TGTGCCAGCAGCCATGGGGGAAACACTGAAGCTTTCTTT. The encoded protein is CASSHGGNTEAFF.

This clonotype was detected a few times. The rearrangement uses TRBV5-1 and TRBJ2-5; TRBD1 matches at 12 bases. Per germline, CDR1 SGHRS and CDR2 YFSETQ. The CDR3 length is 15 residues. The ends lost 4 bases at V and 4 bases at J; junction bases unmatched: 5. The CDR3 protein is CASSTGQGASETQYF. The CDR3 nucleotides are TGCGCCAGCAGCACGGGACAGGGGGCGTCAGAGACCCAGTACTTC.

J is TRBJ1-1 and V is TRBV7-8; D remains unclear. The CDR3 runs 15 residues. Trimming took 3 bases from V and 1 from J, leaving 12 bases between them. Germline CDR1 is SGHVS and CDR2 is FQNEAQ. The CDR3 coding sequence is TGTGCCAGCAGCTTTCCAGTTGGACCGAACACTGAAGCTTTCTTT. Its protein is CASSFPVGPNTEAFF.

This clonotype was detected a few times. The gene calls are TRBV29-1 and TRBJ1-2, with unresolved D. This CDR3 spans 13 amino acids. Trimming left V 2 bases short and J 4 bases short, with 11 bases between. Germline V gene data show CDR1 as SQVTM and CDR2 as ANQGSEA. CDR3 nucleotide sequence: TGCAGCGTTGAATTCCCAGCATCCTATGGCTACACCTTC. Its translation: CSVEFPASYGYTF.

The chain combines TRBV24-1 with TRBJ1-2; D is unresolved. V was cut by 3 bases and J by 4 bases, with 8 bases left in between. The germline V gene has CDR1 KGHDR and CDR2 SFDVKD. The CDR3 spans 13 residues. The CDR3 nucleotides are TGTGCCACCAGTGATACCGGACCCTATGGCTACACCTTC. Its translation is CATSDTGPYGYTF.

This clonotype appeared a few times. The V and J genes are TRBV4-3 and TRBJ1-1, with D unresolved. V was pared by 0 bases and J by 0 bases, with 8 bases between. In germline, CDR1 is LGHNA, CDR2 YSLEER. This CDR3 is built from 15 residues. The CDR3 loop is CASSQELYLNTEAFF. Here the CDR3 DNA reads TGCGCCAGCAGCCAAGAATTGTACCTGAACACTGAAGCTTTCTTT.